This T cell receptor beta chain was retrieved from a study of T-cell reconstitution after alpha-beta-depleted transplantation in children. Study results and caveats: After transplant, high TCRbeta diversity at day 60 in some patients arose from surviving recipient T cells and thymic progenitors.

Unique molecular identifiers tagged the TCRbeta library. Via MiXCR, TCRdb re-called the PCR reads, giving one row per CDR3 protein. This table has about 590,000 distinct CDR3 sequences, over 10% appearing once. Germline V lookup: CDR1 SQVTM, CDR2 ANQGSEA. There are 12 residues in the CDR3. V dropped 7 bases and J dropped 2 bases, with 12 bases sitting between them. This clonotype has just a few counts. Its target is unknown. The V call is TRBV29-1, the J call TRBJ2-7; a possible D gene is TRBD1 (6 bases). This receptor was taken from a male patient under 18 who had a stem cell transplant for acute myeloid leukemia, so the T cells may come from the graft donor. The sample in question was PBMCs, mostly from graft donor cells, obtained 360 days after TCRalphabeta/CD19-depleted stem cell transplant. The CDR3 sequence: CSAKDRPYEQYF. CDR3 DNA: TGCAGCGCTAAGGACAGACCCTACGAGCAGTACTTC.